Each of the 17 T cell receptor beta chains below was sequenced from the same sample in a study of cytomegalovirus exposure and HLA in healthy donors. The PCR ran on 60 Vbeta and 13 Jbeta primers. The method was immunoSEQ multiplex PCR; TCRdb's version includes in-frame clones alone and lacks a portion of them. The data hold 85,000 to 90,000 clones, with approximately 72% observed a single time. What was sequenced was PBMCs. Receptor source: a man aged 25-45 years in good health and CMV-seropositive.

In DNA form, the CDR3 reads TGTGCCAGCAGCCAGAGACAGGCCCTCTCCTACGAGCAGTACTTC. This sequence encodes CASSQRQALSYEQYF. The chain couples TRBV14 to TRBJ2-7, with D perhaps matching TRBD1 (6 bases). V was clipped by 3 bases and J by 0 bases, with 12 bases between them. In germline, CDR1 is SGHDN, CDR2 FVKESK. This CDR3 has 15 residues.

The chain combines TRBV6-1 with TRBJ2-3; TRBD2 aligns across 8 bases. Germline V gene lookup returns CDR1 MNHNS and CDR2 SASEGT. J gave up 1 base and V 3 bases, and 3 bases lay outside the gene matches. The CDR3 has 15 residues. The CDR3 coding sequence is TGTGCCAGCAGTGACTCGCGGGGGGGCACAGATACGCAGTATTTT. Its protein is CASSDSRGGTDTQYF.

On this clone itself: A read error may produce the germline difference seen at one junction end. Written as DNA, the CDR3 is TGTGTCAGCAGCTTTGGGGAGTACGAGCAGTACTTC. Translation: CVSSFGEYEQYF. V gene TRBV7-8 combines with J gene TRBJ2-7; maybe TRBD2 (5 bases). There are 12 residues in the CDR3. The germline gives CDR1 SGHVS, CDR2 FQNEAQ.

Concerning this clone itself: Sequence at one end of the junction differs from germline and may be a read error. The gene calls are TRBV7-9 and TRBJ1-3; weak D call: TRBD1 (6 bases). From germline, CDR1 is SEHNR and CDR2 FQNEAQ (reference sequence). The CDR3 contains 16 residues. CDR3 amino acids: CSSSLAAGVVGNTIYF. In DNA, the CDR3 is TGTTCCAGCAGCTTAGCAGCAGGGGTAGTTGGAAACACCATATATTTT.

V and J are TRBV6-6 and TRBJ1-6; 9 nucleotides line up with TRBD1. CDR3 length: 13 amino acids. Germline V gives CDR1 MNHNY, CDR2 SVGAGI (reference sequence). The V and J ends lost 6 bases and 8 bases, in that order; junction bases with no gene match: 2. CDR3 sequence reads: CASRGDRDSPLHF. CDR3 DNA: TGTGCCAGCAGGGGGGACAGGGATTCACCCCTCCACTTT.

The chain couples TRBV7-2 to TRBJ2-2, with D uncertain. The germline V gene has CDR1 SGHTA and CDR2 FQGNSA. This CDR3 region has 18 residues. Trimming stripped 6 bases from V and 3 bases from J, with 23 bases between. CDR3 region: CASRPSTGPASYTGELFF. The CDR3 nucleotides read TGTGCCAGCAGGCCCTCCACCGGTCCTGCCTCATACACCGGGGAGCTGTTTTTT.

This clone was seen only a few times. Other DNA sequences in this sample translate to the same CDR3. The chain has TRBV19 and TRBJ1-1, with D possibly TRBD1 on 5 matching bases. This CDR3 has 15 amino acids. Germline CDR1 and CDR2: LNHDA and SQIVND (reference sequence). With 5 bases removed from V and 4 bases from J, the gap between germline ends came to 17 bases. CDR3 region: CASSSGGFEGTEAFF. CDR3 sequence (DNA): TGTGCCAGTAGTTCCGGGGGATTTGAGGGCACTGAAGCTTTCTTT.

This sequence joins TRBV19 and TRBJ2-1, with TRBD2 identical over 9 bases. Germline CDR1 and CDR2: LNHDA and SQIVND (reference sequence). V dropped 5 bases and J dropped 4; count of bases not matched to a gene: 6. This CDR3 has 15 amino acids. CDR3 region: CASSGVRGGYNEQFF. CDR3 coding DNA: TGTGCCAGTAGTGGGGTGCGGGGGGGATACAATGAGCAGTTCTTC.

The chain is built from TRBV27 and TRBJ1-6; D uncertain. The V gene lost 5 bases and the J gene lost 7 bases, with 12 bases spanning the gap. Germline V gives CDR1 MNHEY, CDR2 SMNVEV (reference sequence). CDR3 length: 14 residues. The CDR3 sequence: CASSPSLRNSPLHF. CDR3 DNA: TGTGCCAGCAGTCCTTCTCTCAGGAATTCACCCCTCCACTTT.

The rearrangement joins TRBV2 to TRBJ2-5; TRBD1 matches 7 bases. Germline CDR1 is SNHLY and CDR2 is FYNNEI. J lost 5 bases, V lost 4 bases, and 10 bases had no gene match. CDR3 length: 15 amino acids. CDR3 sequence (DNA): TGTGCCAGCAGTGCCTCGACAGGGTTCAGGGAGACCCAGTACTTC. It codes for CASSASTGFRETQYF. Supplemented by reference TRBV2 and TRBJ2-5, the full variable domain reads EPEVTQTPSHQVTQMGQEVILRCVPISNHLYFYWYRQILGQKVEFLVSFYNNEISEKSEIFDDQFSVERPDGSNFTLKIRSTKLEDSAMYFCASSASTGFRETQYFGPGTRLLVL.

The V and J genes are TRBV11-2 and TRBJ2-7; 7 bases line up with TRBD2. Germline CDR1 and CDR2: SGHAT and FQNNGV. With V trimmed by 5 bases and J by 2 bases, 3 bases remained unmatched. CDR3 length: 13 amino acids. The DNA for the CDR3 is TGTGCCAGCAGCCGGGGGGAAGCCTACGAGCAGTACTTC. Its protein product is CASSRGEAYEQYF.

This clone was observed a single time. The rearrangement uses TRBV18 and TRBJ2-7, with D perhaps TRBD1 (7 bases). V lost 1 base, J lost 6 bases, and 16 bases lay in between. Looked up from germline, CDR1 is KGHSH and CDR2 is LQKENI. There are 15 residues in the CDR3. CDR3 amino acids: CASSPRIIQGGEQYF. The DNA of the CDR3 is TGTGCCAGCTCACCACGGATAATCCAGGGGGGCGAGCAGTACTTC.

The chain combines TRBV27 with TRBJ1-6; 12 bases map to TRBD1. This CDR3 comprises 21 residues. The V gene end was trimmed by 3 bases and the J gene end by 0 bases; junction bases not matched to a gene: 12. CDR1 is MNHEY, CDR2 SMNVEV, per germline (reference sequence). The CDR3 spells CASSFISGDRGPSSYNSPLHF. The CDR3 DNA reads TGTGCCAGCAGTTTTATTTCCGGGGACAGGGGGCCTAGCTCCTATAATTCACCCCTCCACTTT.

The chain combines TRBV28 with TRBJ1-1; 8 bases line up with TRBD1. V lost 5 bases to trimming and J lost 1 base; unmatched junction nucleotides: 6. CDR1 MDHEN and CDR2 SYDVKM come from the germline V gene. This CDR3 is built from 15 residues. This chain's CDR3 is CASSKQGVGNTEAFF. CDR3 bases: TGTGCCAGCAGTAAACAGGGGGTGGGGAACACTGAAGCTTTCTTT.

The rearrangement links TRBV5-1 to TRBJ2-1; the match to TRBD2 covers 10 bases. V lost 0 bases to trimming and J lost 6 bases; unmatched junction nucleotides: 3. The CDR3 length is 15 residues. Germline assignment: CDR1 SGHRS and CDR2 YFSETQ. CDR3 residues: CASSLVSGGSNEQFF. In DNA, the CDR3 is TGCGCCAGCAGCTTGGTTAGCGGGGGGAGCAATGAGCAGTTCTTC.

As for this clone: A junction boundary mismatches the germline segment, possibly from a read error. The chain carries TRBV7-9 and TRBJ2-2, with 7 bases matching TRBD1. Germline V gene sequence: CDR1 SEHNR, CDR2 FQNEAQ (reference sequence). The CDR3 is 13 residues long. The CDR3 nucleotides are TGTTCCAGCAGCCGACAGGGTCCCGGGGAGCTGTTTTTT. Translating gives CSSSRQGPGELFF.

The rearrangement links TRBV6-5 to TRBJ2-3; tentatively, D is TRBD1 (7 bases). Trimming removed 6 bases at V and 2 bases at J, with 15 bases between. CDR1 and CDR2 from the germline V gene are MNHEY and SVGAGI. CDR3 length: 15 amino acids. CDR3 sequence (DNA): TGTGCCAGCAGACTCCAGGGGGGTCCCACAGATACGCAGTATTTT. Its translation: CASRLQGGPTDTQYF.